These 25 T cell receptor beta chains were all obtained from the same sample, sequenced in a study of cytomegalovirus exposure and HLA in healthy donors. The study ran its PCR with 60 Vbeta and 13 Jbeta primers. The assay was immunoSEQ multiplex PCR, and TCRdb's table has in-frame clones only and misses some. Counted here are 130,000 or so clones, about three quarters occurring once; the ten biggest clones make up 1.5% to 2%. The sample consisted of PBMCs. All receptors derive from a man in his forties in good health and CMV-seronegative.

The chain links TRBV6-5 to TRBJ1-2; 8 nucleotides align to TRBD1. Germline CDR1 is MNHEY and CDR2 is SVGAGI. The CDR3 spans 12 residues. Trimming at V came to 5 bases and at J to 7 bases, leaving 3 bases not matched to a gene. The CDR3 coding sequence is TGTGCCAGCAGTCGACAGGGGACTGGCTACACCTTC. Protein sequence: CASSRQGTGYTF.

V usage is TRBV7-9 and J usage is TRBJ2-1; weak D call: TRBD2 (7 bases). Trimming cost V 5 bases and J 6 bases, with 20 bases left between them. The CDR3 is 16 amino acids. The V gene's germline CDR1 is SEHNR and CDR2 FQNEAQ (reference sequence). The CDR3 bases are TGTGCCAGCAGCCCCGGGGGGCTAGCGAGGCGCAATGAGCAGTTCTTC. Translated: CASSPGGLARRNEQFF.

The chain recombines TRBV15 with TRBJ2-7, with 9 bases identical to TRBD2. The J segment lost 3 bases and the V segment lost 1 base, leaving 13 bases of the junction unmatched. The V gene's germline CDR1 is LNHNV and CDR2 YYDKDF (reference sequence). The CDR3 sequence is 18 residues long. CDR3 protein: CATSRVFGGASGIYEQYF. As DNA, the CDR3 is TGTGCCACCAGCAGAGTGTTCGGAGGGGCTAGCGGGATCTACGAGCAGTACTTC.

V usage is TRBV7-9 and J usage is TRBJ2-3, with D possibly TRBD1 on 5 matching bases. V lost 5 bases and J lost 2, with 14 bases in between. This CDR3 comprises 15 residues. Germline CDR1 SEHNR, CDR2 FQNEAQ (reference sequence). The CDR3 sequence is CASSEIRTSTDTQYF. The CDR3 nucleotides read TGTGCCAGCAGCGAAATAAGGACATCCACAGATACGCAGTATTTT.

This clone was seen more than once but under ten times. The chain carries TRBV4-1 and TRBJ2-1; D is perhaps TRBD2 (6 bases). The germline gives CDR1 MGHRA, CDR2 YSYEKL. V was cut by 5 bases and J by 8 bases, with 10 bases left in between. This CDR3 region has 12 residues. The CDR3 DNA is TGCGCCAGCAGCTACGGGAGCTATGAGCAGTTCTTC. Translating gives CASSYGSYEQFF.

The chain has TRBV10-3 and TRBJ1-6; TRBD1 is a possible D gene (6 bases). In germline, CDR1 is ENHRY, CDR2 SYGVKD. Trimming took off 8 bases at V and 6 bases at J, with 14 bases between the two ends. This CDR3 is built from 14 residues. The DNA of the CDR3 is TGTGCCATCGGCAACAGGGTGGGTAATTCACCCCTCCACTTT. Protein sequence: CAIGNRVGNSPLHF.

CDR3 DNA: TGCGCCAGCAGGATTAGCAGGGGCGATATTACTAACTATGGCTACACCTTC. This encodes CASRISRGDITNYGYTF. The J gene is TRBJ1-2, the V gene TRBV5-1, with a tentative D call TRBD1 (6 bases). This CDR3 has 17 amino acids. Germline loops: CDR1 SGHRS, CDR2 YFSETQ. Trimming took 5 bases from V and 0 from J, leaving 20 bases between them.

The chain combines TRBV6-6 with TRBJ2-1; D gene ambiguous. Germline values: CDR1 MNHNY, CDR2 SVGAGI (reference sequence). Trimming removed 6 bases from V and 5 bases from J, with 14 bases in between. This CDR3 spans 14 amino acids. Written as DNA, the CDR3 is TGTGCCAGCAGCTCGCTCGAGGAAAACAATGAGCAGTTCTTC. Protein sequence: CASSSLEENNEQFF.

This clone has only a few counts. The rearrangement joins TRBV6-1 to TRBJ2-1; 14 bases fit TRBD2. V trimming: 6 bases; J trimming: 8 bases; junction bases outside the gene matches: 6. The CDR3 runs 15 residues. CDR1 MNHNS and CDR2 SASEGT come from the germline V gene. CDR3 protein: CASSPGTSGSDEQFF. The CDR3 DNA reads TGTGCCAGCAGCCCCGGGACTAGCGGGAGCGATGAGCAGTTCTTC.

DNA for the CDR3: TGTGCCAGCAGCTTGGAAGGGGCCGTCTATAATTCACCCCTCCACTTT. This codes for CASSLEGAVYNSPLHF. The V gene is TRBV5-6, the J gene TRBJ1-6; D may be TRBD1 (5 bases). The germline V gene encodes CDR1 SGHDT and CDR2 YYEEEE. The CDR3 covers 16 residues. With 0 bases removed from V and 3 bases from J, the gap between germline ends came to 10 bases.

This clone was seen a few times. This chain uses TRBV15 with TRBJ2-3; 8 bases are a match to TRBD1. Germline loops: CDR1 LNHNV, CDR2 YYDKDF (reference sequence). J was trimmed by 3 bases and V by 8 bases; bases with no gene match: 10. The CDR3 loop spans 15 amino acids. CDR3 loop: CATGRDRGPTDTQYF. CDR3 coding DNA: TGTGCCACCGGTCGTGACAGGGGCCCTACAGATACGCAGTATTTT.

This clone was picked up one time. The chain employs TRBV10-1 and TRBJ2-3; TRBD2 is a possible D gene (5 bases). V was pared by 7 bases and J by 1 base, with 27 bases between. The CDR3 has 19 residues. Germline CDR1 WNHNN, CDR2 SYGVQD (reference sequence). CDR3 sequence (DNA): TGCGCCAGCACCCAAGGAAGGTTAGGCGGGCACAGTGGCACAGATACGCAGTATTTT. It encodes CASTQGRLGGHSGTDTQYF.

The chain carries TRBV7-8 and TRBJ1-5; possible D gene TRBD1, 5 bases. Germline lookup yields CDR1 SGHVS and CDR2 FQNEAQ. Trimming took 1 base from V and 2 from J, leaving 9 bases between them. The CDR3 is 15 amino acids. Here the CDR3 DNA reads TGTGCCAGCAGCTTAGAAGGGGTGGGCAATCAGCCCCAGCATTTT. Translated: CASSLEGVGNQPQHF.

Points on this clone: A junction boundary mismatches the germline segment, possibly from a read error. The chain employs TRBV27 and TRBJ2-1, with unresolved D. The CDR3 runs to 12 residues. CDR1 is MNHEY, CDR2 SMNVEV, per germline (reference sequence). This CDR3 is CARSFRLNEQFF. The CDR3 nucleotides are TGTGCCAGGAGTTTTAGACTCAATGAGCAGTTCTTC.

The chain joins TRBV19 to TRBJ2-3; the match to TRBD2 covers 15 bases. Germline CDR1 reads LNHDA; CDR2 reads SQIVND (reference sequence). This CDR3 contains 17 residues. Trimming at V came to 5 bases and at J to 4 bases, leaving 7 bases not matched to a gene. CDR3 region: CASSPWTSGRASDTQYF. The DNA for the CDR3 is TGTGCCAGTAGTCCCTGGACTAGCGGGAGGGCATCAGATACGCAGTATTTT.

The chain carries TRBV5-4 and TRBJ2-3, with D maybe TRBD2 (6 bases). Germline CDR1 is SGHNT and CDR2 is YYREEE (reference sequence). The CDR3 contains 18 residues. The V and J ends lost 4 bases and 3 bases respectively, with 24 bases between them. CDR3 sequence reads: CASSQPWGSGGSTDTQYF. The CDR3 DNA sequence: TGTGCCAGCAGCCAGCCGTGGGGTAGCGGAGGGAGTACAGATACGCAGTATTTT.

This clone was seen a few times. In DNA, the CDR3 is TGTGCCAGCAGCACACAGGGGTGGACTGAAGCTTTCTTT. The encoded protein is CASSTQGWTEAFF. This sequence joins TRBV21-1 and TRBJ1-1; TRBD1, as called in the table, went unchecked against the DNA. TRBV21-1 is reported as a pseudogene. The CDR3 spans 13 residues.

The V gene is TRBV13, the J gene TRBJ2-1; 8 positions match TRBD2. The CDR3 runs 15 residues. Germline CDR1 is PRHDT and CDR2 is FYEKMQ (reference sequence). Losses at the gene ends were 4 bases for V and 0 bases for J; bases not matched to a gene: 2. The CDR3 reads CASSSLAASYNEQFF. The CDR3 region has the DNA TGTGCCAGCAGCTCACTAGCGGCCTCCTACAATGAGCAGTTCTTC.

The rearrangement uses TRBV29-1 and TRBJ2-5; 7 nucleotides match TRBD2. The CDR3 covers 13 residues. V lost 5 bases to trimming and J lost 5 bases; unmatched junction nucleotides: 8. Germline V gene data show CDR1 as SQVTM and CDR2 as ANQGSEA. This chain's CDR3 is CSVRDYPAETQYF. For the CDR3, the DNA is TGCAGCGTTAGGGACTACCCCGCGGAGACCCAGTACTTC.

The chain couples TRBV29-1 to TRBJ2-1; D possibly corresponds to TRBD1 (5 bases). This CDR3 contains 11 residues. Germline V gene lookup returns CDR1 SQVTM and CDR2 ANQGSEA. The ends were cut back, 3 bases at V and 10 bases at J, with 10 bases in the middle. CDR3 bases: TGCAGCGTTGATAAGGGGTACGAGCAGTTCTTC. It translates to CSVDKGYEQFF.

This rearrangement joins TRBV5-8 to TRBJ2-2; 8 bases are shared with TRBD1. V was clipped by 2 bases and J by 4 bases; unmatched bases: 4. This CDR3 has 15 amino acids. Per the germline V gene, CDR1 is SGHTS and CDR2 is YDEGEE. The CDR3 nucleotides are TGTGCCAGCAGCTTACAGGGGGTAGGCACCGGGGAGCTGTTTTTT. This sequence encodes CASSLQGVGTGELFF.

This chain joins TRBV14 and TRBJ2-1; the match to TRBD2 covers 8 bases. With 0 bases clipped from V and 3 bases from J, the junction kept 4 bases outside the gene matches. Germline CDR1 is SGHDN and CDR2 is FVKESK. This CDR3 is 16 amino acids long. The CDR3 DNA sequence: TGTGCCAGCAGCCAAGATATCGGGAGGGGCTACAATGAGCAGTTCTTC. The encoded protein is CASSQDIGRGYNEQFF.

The CDR3 nucleotides are TGTGCCAGTAATGACAGGGGGCGGAATGAAAAACTGTTTTTT. Translated, it gives CASNDRGRNEKLFF. The chain carries TRBV19 and TRBJ1-4; TRBD1 matches at 10 bases. The CDR3 runs to 14 residues. Germline V gives CDR1 LNHDA, CDR2 SQIVND (reference sequence). Germline trimming cut 7 bases from V and 5 bases from J; bases unmatched to any gene: 4.

This clone was observed a handful of times. The chain links TRBV6-6 to TRBJ2-5; 8 bases align to TRBD1. The germline V gene has CDR1 MNHNY and CDR2 SVGAGI (reference sequence). This CDR3 comprises 13 residues. V dropped 6 bases and J dropped 5; count of bases not matched to a gene: 5. As DNA, the CDR3 is TGTGCCAGCAGCCTCAGGGGGCTGGAGACCCAGTACTTC. Encoded protein: CASSLRGLETQYF.

This chain links TRBV28 with TRBJ1-5; D is unresolved. Germline CDR1 MDHEN, CDR2 SYDVKM. With 7 bases removed from V and 0 bases from J, the gap between germline ends came to 10 bases. The CDR3 sequence is 14 residues long. Here the CDR3 reads CASTSGDSNQPQHF. DNA of the CDR3: TGTGCCAGCACCTCCGGGGATAGCAATCAGCCCCAGCATTTT.